One sample yielded the 14 T cell receptor beta chains listed below, sequenced in a study of long-term antiretroviral therapy in people with HIV. This was the immunoSEQ v3.0 assay at survey level. Repertoires were generated with immunoSEQ multiplex PCR, while TCRdb's copy carries only in-frame clones and drops some. The table has under 30,000 clones, about 87% seen once; the top ten hold 8.7%. This sample comprised unsorted PBMCs, obtained 1.8 years before starting antiretroviral therapy. These receptor sequences come from a man in his forties or fifties with HIV.

As DNA, the CDR3 is TGTGCCACCAGCAGCAGATTCTCTGGAAACACCATATATTTT. Translation: CATSSRFSGNTIYF. The rearrangement joins TRBV15 to TRBJ1-3, with D uncertain. The V and J ends lost 3 bases and 0 bases respectively, with 6 bases between them. The CDR3 loop spans 14 amino acids. Germline loops: CDR1 LNHNV, CDR2 YYDKDF (reference sequence).

The chain recombines TRBV6-1 with TRBJ2-2; D is possibly TRBD1 (6 bases). CDR3 length: 15 amino acids. Per the germline V gene, CDR1 is MNHNS and CDR2 is SASEGT. V lost 4 bases to trimming and J lost 4 bases, with 13 bases between them. This CDR3 is CASSGPAGATGELFF. The CDR3 DNA reads TGTGCCAGCAGTGGGCCGGCAGGGGCCACCGGGGAGCTGTTTTTT.

About this clone itself: A read error may produce the germline difference seen at one junction end. The rearrangement links TRBV7-7 to TRBJ2-2; D perhaps matches TRBD2 (6 bases). CDR1 SSHAT and CDR2 FNYEAQ come from the germline V gene (reference sequence). The CDR3 runs to 13 residues. DNA of the CDR3: TGTGCTAGCAGCTTGAGCGGGACCGGGGAGCTGTTTTTT. This encodes CASSLSGTGELFF.

The rearrangement joins TRBV28 to TRBJ2-7, with 7 bases lining up with TRBD2. Germline CDR1 is MDHEN and CDR2 is SYDVKM. Trimming took 8 bases from V and 2 from J; bases not matched to a gene: 9. CDR3 length: 14 residues. CDR3 bases: TGTGCCAGCCAGGGTAGCGGGCGTGCCTACGAGCAGTACTTC. It is translated as CASQGSGRAYEQYF.

The chain is built from TRBV15 and TRBJ1-2, with 9 bases identical to TRBD1. Trimming at V came to 6 bases and at J to 8 bases, leaving 7 bases not matched to a gene. CDR3 length equals 13 residues. In germline, CDR1 is LNHNV, CDR2 YYDKDF (reference sequence). CDR3 bases: TGTGCCACCAGAGGACAGGGGCTTCGGGGCTACACCTTC. Translating gives CATRGQGLRGYTF.

The CDR3 region has the DNA TGTGCCAGCAGTGAAGCCCACAGGGACCCTGAAGCTTTCTTT. It codes for CASSEAHRDPEAFF. J is TRBJ1-1 and V is TRBV6-1; weak D call: TRBD1 (6 bases). CDR3 length: 14 amino acids. CDR1 is MNHNS and CDR2 is SASEGT in the germline V gene. Trimming took 0 bases from V and 6 from J, leaving 11 bases between them.

In this sample, this clone turned up a few times. The chain uses TRBV6-1 and TRBJ2-7; the D gene is possibly TRBD2 (5 bases). CDR3 length: 15 amino acids. The V gene lost 5 bases and the J gene lost 2 bases, with 16 bases spanning the gap. Germline CDR1 and CDR2: MNHNS and SASEGT. The CDR3 region has the DNA TGTGCCAGCAGTAAGTCAGCGGAAAACCCCTACGAGCAGTACTTC. Its translation: CASSKSAENPYEQYF.

This clone was seen just once. The V call is TRBV7-3, the J call TRBJ2-2; D is undetermined. CDR1 SGHTA and CDR2 FQGTGA come from the germline V gene. CDR3 length equals 14 residues. V gave up 1 base and J gave up 4 bases, with 7 bases separating them. The CDR3 here is CASSLIGSTGELFF. CDR3 nucleotide sequence: TGTGCCAGCAGCTTAATTGGTTCCACCGGGGAGCTGTTTTTT.

V and J are TRBV5-4 and TRBJ1-2, with 9 bases fitting TRBD1. This CDR3 has 15 amino acids. Germline loops: CDR1 SGHNT, CDR2 YYREEE (reference sequence). V dropped 5 bases and J dropped 7; count of bases not matched to a gene: 12. CDR3 in DNA: TGTGCCAGCAGAAAGACAGGGGGTCTAGGTTTTGGCTACACCTTC. It encodes CASRKTGGLGFGYTF.

The chain is built from TRBV5-6 and TRBJ2-2, with 7 bases identical to TRBD1. This CDR3 spans 16 amino acids. J gave up 4 bases and V 0 bases, and 6 bases lay outside the gene matches. Germline V gives CDR1 SGHDT, CDR2 YYEEEE. The CDR3 bases are TGTGCCAGCAGCTTGGCCGAGACAGGGTTCACCGGGGAGCTGTTTTTT. The encoded protein is CASSLAETGFTGELFF.

CDR3 bases: TGCGCCAGCAGCACGGGACAGGGGGCGAACACTGAAGCTTTCTTT. Residues: CASSTGQGANTEAFF. J is TRBJ1-1 and V is TRBV5-1; 12 bases line up with TRBD1. This CDR3 spans 15 amino acids. The germline V gene encodes CDR1 SGHRS and CDR2 YFSETQ. The V segment lost 4 bases and the J segment 1 base; nucleotides outside the gene matches: 2. Full variable domain (outside the CDR3, taken from reference TRBV5-1 and TRBJ1-1): KAGVTQTPRYLIKTRGQQVTLSCSPISGHRSVSWYQQTPGQGLQFLFEYFSETQRNKGNFPGRFSGRQFSNSRSEMNVSTLELGDSALYLCASSTGQGANTEAFFGQGTRLTVV.

V usage is TRBV6-1 and J usage is TRBJ1-4; no definite D call. The V end was cut by 7 bases, the J end by 4 bases, with 13 bases between. From germline, CDR1 is MNHNS and CDR2 SASEGT. CDR3 length: 14 amino acids. The DNA for the CDR3 is TGTGCCAGCACCGAACGGGCGATTAATGAAAAACTGTTTTTT. Amino acid sequence: CASTERAINEKLFF.

This rearrangement joins TRBV5-1 to TRBJ2-7; D ambiguous. Germline CDR1 and CDR2: SGHRS and YFSETQ. The CDR3 has 14 amino acids. The V gene lost 6 bases and the J gene lost 0 bases, with 13 bases spanning the gap. The CDR3 loop reads CASTFTLNSYEQYF. As DNA, the CDR3 is TGCGCCAGCACCTTCACCCTAAACTCCTACGAGCAGTACTTC. Looking up the rest from reference TRBV5-1 and TRBJ2-7 gives the full variable domain: KAGVTQTPRYLIKTRGQQVTLSCSPISGHRSVSWYQQTPGQGLQFLFEYFSETQRNKGNFPGRFSGRQFSNSRSEMNVSTLELGDSALYLCASTFTLNSYEQYFGPGTRLTVT.

The V gene is TRBV7-9, the J gene TRBJ2-7; 7 nucleotides align to TRBD1. The CDR3 spans 15 residues. With V trimmed by 1 base and J by 2 bases, 5 bases remained unmatched. Per the germline V gene, CDR1 is SEHNR and CDR2 is FQNEAQ (reference sequence). The CDR3 region is CASSLVRDSTYEQYF. The CDR3, as DNA: TGTGCCAGCAGCTTAGTCCGGGACAGTACCTACGAGCAGTACTTC.